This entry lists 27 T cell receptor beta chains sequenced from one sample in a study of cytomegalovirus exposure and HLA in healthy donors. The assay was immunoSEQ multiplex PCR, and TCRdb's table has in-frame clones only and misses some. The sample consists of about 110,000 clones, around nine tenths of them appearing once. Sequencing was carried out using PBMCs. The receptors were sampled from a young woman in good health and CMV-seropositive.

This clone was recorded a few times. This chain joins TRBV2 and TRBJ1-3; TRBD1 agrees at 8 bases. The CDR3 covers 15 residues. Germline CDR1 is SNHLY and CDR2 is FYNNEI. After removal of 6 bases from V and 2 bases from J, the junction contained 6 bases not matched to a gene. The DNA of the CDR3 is TGTGCCAGCAGCGGACAGGGATCTCCTGGAAACACCATATATTTT. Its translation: CASSGQGSPGNTIYF.

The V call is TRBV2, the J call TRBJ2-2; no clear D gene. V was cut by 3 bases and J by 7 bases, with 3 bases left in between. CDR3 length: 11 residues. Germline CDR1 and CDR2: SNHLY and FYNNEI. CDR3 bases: TGTGCCAGCAGTGATAACGGGGAGCTGTTTTTT. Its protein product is CASSDNGELFF.

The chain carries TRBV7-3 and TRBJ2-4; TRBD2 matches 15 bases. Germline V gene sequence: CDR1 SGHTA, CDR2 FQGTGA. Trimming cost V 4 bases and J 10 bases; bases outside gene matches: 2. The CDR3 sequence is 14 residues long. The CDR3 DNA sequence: TGTGCCAGCAGCTCAGGACTAGCGGGAGGGATTCAGTACTTC. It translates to CASSSGLAGGIQYF.

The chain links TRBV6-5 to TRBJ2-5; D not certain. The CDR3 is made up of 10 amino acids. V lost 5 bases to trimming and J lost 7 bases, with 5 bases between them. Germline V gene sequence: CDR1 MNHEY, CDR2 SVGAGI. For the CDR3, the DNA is TGTGCCAGCAGTGAAGCGACCCAGTACTTC. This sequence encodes CASSEATQYF.

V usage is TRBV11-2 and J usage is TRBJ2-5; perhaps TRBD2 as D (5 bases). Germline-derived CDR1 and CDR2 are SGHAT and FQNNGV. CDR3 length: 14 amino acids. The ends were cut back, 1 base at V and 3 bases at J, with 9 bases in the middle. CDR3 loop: CASSLAPGKETQYF. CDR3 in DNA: TGTGCCAGCAGCTTAGCCCCGGGAAAAGAGACCCAGTACTTC.

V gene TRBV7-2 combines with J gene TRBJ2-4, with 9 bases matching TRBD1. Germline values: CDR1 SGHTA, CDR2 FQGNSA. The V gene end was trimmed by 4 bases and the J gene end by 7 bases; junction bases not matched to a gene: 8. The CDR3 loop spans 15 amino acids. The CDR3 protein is CASSSPDRGGNIQYF. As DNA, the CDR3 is TGTGCCAGCAGCTCCCCGGACAGGGGAGGGAACATTCAGTACTTC.

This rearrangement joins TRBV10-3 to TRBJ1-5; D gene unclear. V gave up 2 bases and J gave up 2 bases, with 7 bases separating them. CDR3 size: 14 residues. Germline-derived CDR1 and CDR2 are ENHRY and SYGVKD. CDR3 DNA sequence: TGTGCCATCAGTGAGAATCCTGGCAATCAGCCCCAGCATTTT. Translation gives CAISENPGNQPQHF.

In DNA form, the CDR3 reads TGTGCCAGCAGCCCAGGGGCAGGGGGCGCGGGTCCCACCGGGGAGCTGTTTTTT. Its protein product is CASSPGAGGAGPTGELFF. The chain combines TRBV11-1 with TRBJ2-2; 8 bases line up with TRBD1. The CDR3 loop spans 18 amino acids. In germline, CDR1 is SGHAT, CDR2 FQDESV (reference sequence). The V segment lost 5 bases and the J segment 4 bases; nucleotides outside the gene matches: 15.

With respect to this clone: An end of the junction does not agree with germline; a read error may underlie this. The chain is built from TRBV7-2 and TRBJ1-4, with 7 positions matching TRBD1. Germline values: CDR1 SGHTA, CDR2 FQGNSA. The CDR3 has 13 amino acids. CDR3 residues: CASSRGGGESVVF. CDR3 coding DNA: TGTGCCAGCAGCCGTGGAGGGGGCGAGAGCGTAGTTTTT.

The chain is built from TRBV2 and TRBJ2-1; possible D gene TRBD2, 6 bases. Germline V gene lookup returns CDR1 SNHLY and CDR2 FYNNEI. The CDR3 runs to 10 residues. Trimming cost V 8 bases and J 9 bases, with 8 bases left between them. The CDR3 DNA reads TGTGCCAGCGGGGGGTCTGAGCAGTTCTTC. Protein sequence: CASGGSEQFF.

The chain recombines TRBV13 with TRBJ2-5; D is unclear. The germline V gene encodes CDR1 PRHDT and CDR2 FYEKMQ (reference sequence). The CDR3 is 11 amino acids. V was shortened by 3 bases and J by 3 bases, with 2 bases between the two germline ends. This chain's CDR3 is CASSFKETQYF. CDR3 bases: TGTGCCAGCAGCTTTAAAGAGACCCAGTACTTC. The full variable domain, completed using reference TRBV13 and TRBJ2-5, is AAGVIQSPRHLIKEKRETATLKCYPIPRHDTVYWYQQGPGQDPQFLISFYEKMQSDKGSIPDRFSAQQFSDYHSELNMSSLELGDSALYFCASSFKETQYFGPGTRLLVL.

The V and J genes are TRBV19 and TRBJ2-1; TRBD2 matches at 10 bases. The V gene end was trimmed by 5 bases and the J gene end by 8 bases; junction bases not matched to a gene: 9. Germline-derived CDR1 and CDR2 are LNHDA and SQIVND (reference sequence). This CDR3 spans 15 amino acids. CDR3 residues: CASSLTSGPRDEQFF. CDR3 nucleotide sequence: TGTGCCAGTAGTCTGACTAGCGGGCCCAGGGATGAGCAGTTCTTC.

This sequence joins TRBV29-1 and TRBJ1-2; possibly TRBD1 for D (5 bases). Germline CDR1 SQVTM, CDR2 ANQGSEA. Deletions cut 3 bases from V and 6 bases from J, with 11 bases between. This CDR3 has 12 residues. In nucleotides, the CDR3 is TGCAGCGTTGAGTCGGGGGGGGATGGCTACACCTTC. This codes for CSVESGGDGYTF.

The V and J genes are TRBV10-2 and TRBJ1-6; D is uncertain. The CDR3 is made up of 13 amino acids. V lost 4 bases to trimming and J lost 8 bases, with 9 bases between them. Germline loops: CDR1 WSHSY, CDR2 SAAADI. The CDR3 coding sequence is TGCGCCAGCAGTGGAAACCGGGATTCACCCCTCCACTTT. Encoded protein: CASSGNRDSPLHF.

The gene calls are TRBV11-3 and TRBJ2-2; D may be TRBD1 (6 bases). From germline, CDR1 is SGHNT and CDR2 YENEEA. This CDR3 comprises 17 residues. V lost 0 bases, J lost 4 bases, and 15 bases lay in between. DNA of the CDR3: TGTGCCAGCAGCTTAGAAACAGGGATCGTGGGCACCGGGGAGCTGTTTTTT. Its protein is CASSLETGIVGTGELFF.

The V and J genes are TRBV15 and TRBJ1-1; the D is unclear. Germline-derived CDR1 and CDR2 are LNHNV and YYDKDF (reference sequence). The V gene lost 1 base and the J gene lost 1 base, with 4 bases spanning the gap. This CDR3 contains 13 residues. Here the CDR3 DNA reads TGTGCCACCAGCAGAGGACAGAACACTGAAGCTTTCTTT. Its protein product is CATSRGQNTEAFF.

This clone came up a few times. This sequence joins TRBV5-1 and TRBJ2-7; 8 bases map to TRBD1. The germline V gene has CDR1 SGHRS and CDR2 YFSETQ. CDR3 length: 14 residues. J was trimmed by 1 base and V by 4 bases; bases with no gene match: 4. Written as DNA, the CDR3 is TGCGCCAGCAGCACCGGGACAGGTTCCTACGAGCAGTACTTC. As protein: CASSTGTGSYEQYF. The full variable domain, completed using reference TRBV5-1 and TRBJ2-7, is KAGVTQTPRYLIKTRGQQVTLSCSPISGHRSVSWYQQTPGQGLQFLFEYFSETQRNKGNFPGRFSGRQFSNSRSEMNVSTLELGDSALYLCASSTGTGSYEQYFGPGTRLTVT.

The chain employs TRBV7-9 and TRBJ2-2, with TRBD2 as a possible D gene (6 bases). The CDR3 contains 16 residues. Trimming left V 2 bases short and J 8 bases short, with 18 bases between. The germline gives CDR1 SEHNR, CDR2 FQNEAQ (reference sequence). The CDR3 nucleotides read TGTGCCAGCAGCTTACAGGGTATCAGCGGGTCAGGGGAGCTGTTTTTT. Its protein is CASSLQGISGSGELFF.

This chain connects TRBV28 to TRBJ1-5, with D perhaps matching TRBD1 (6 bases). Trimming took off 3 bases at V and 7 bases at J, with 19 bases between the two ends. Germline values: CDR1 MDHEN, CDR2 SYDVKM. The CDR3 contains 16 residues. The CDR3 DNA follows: TGTGCCAGCAGTTTCCACCTAGGGGGGGGCGGACAGCCCCAGCATTTT. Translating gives CASSFHLGGGGQPQHF.

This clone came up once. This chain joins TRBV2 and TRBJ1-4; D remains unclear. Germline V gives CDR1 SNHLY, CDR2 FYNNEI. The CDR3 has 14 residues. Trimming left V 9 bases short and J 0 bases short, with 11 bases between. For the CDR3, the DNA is TGTGCCAGTACGGGAAGTTCAACTAATGAAAAACTGTTTTTT. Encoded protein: CASTGSSTNEKLFF.

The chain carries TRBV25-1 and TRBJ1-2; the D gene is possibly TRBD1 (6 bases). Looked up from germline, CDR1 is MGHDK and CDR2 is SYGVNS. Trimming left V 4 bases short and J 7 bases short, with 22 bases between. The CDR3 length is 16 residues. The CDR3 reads CASSAPTGKRGGGYTF. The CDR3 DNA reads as TGTGCCAGCAGTGCCCCAACAGGGAAGCGGGGGGGTGGCTACACCTTC.

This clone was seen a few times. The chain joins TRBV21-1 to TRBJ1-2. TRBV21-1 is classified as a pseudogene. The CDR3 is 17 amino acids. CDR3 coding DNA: TGTGCCAGCAGCAAAGGAAGGGAGTCTCTGGGTTCTATGGGCTACACCTTC. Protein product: CASSKGRESLGSMGYTF.

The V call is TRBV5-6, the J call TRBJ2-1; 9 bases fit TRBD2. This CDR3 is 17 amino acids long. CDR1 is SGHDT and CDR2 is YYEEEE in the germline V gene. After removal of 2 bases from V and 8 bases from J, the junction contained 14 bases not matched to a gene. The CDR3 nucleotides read TGTGCCAGCAGCTTTCTCGGCGGGACTAGCAGTGGCGATGAGCAGTTCTTC. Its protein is CASSFLGGTSSGDEQFF.

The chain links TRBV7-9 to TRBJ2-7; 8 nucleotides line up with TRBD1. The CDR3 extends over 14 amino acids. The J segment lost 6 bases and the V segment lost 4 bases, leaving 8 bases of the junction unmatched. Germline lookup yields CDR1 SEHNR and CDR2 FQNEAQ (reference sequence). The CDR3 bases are TGTGCCAGCAGCTGGGGACAGGAAAAAGGCGAGCAGTACTTC. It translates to CASSWGQEKGEQYF.

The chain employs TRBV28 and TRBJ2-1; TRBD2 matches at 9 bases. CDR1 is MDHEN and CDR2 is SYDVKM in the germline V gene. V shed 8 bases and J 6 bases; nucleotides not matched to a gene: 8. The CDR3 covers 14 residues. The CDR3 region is CASRKAGGSNEQFF. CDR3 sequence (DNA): TGTGCCAGCCGAAAGGCGGGAGGGTCCAATGAGCAGTTCTTC.

The CDR3 DNA reads TGTGCCAGCGCCTTCCAGGGGTCGGGCTCCTACAATGAGCAGTTCTTC. The encoded protein is CASAFQGSGSYNEQFF. The rearrangement joins TRBV6-4 to TRBJ2-1; a weak D match, TRBD1 (6 bases). The V and J ends lost 8 bases and 0 bases respectively, with 17 bases between them. CDR1 is MRHNA and CDR2 is SNTAGT in the germline V gene. The CDR3 contains 16 residues.

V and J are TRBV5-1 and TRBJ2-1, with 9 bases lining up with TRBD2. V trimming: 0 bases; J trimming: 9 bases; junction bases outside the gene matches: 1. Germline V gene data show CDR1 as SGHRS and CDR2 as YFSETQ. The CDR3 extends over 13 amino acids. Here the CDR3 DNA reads TGCGCCAGCAGCTTGGGACTAGCGGTTGAGCAGTTCTTC. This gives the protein CASSLGLAVEQFF.